The 27 T cell receptor beta chains below come from one sample, sequenced in a study of shared clonotypes between healthy human individuals. The repertoire was sequenced with immunoSEQ multiplex PCR; TCRdb's copy has only in-frame clones and lacks some. The profile shows 2.5 million or so clones, roughly 92% of them singletons. Sequencing input: naive CD4+ T cells sorted from blood. Subset specified: CD45RA+ positively selected. Source of these receptors: a man between 18 and 35 years old in good health.

The gene calls are TRBV6-5 and TRBJ1-6, with a possible D match to TRBD1 (5 bases). Trimming took off 2 bases at V and 14 bases at J, with 13 bases between the two ends. This CDR3 is built from 13 residues. Germline V lookup: CDR1 MNHEY, CDR2 SVGAGI. The DNA for the CDR3 is TGTGCCAGCAGTTACACGACAGTCAGAGCCCTCCACTTT. Translation: CASSYTTVRALHF.

The chain employs TRBV23-1 and TRBJ2-7; D remains unclear. TRBV23-1 is filed as an ORF, its function uncertain. The CDR3 has 15 amino acids. V lost 8 bases and J 2 bases, leaving 19 bases between the germline ends. The CDR3 reads CASPAPSSATYEQYF. In DNA, the CDR3 is TGCGCCAGCCCTGCGCCTTCCAGCGCGACCTACGAGCAGTACTTC.

This sequence joins TRBV18 and TRBJ1-3, with 10 bases matching TRBD1. The germline CDR1 and CDR2 sequences are KGHSH and LQKENI. Germline trimming cut 3 bases from V and 2 bases from J; bases unmatched to any gene: 4. There are 16 residues in the CDR3. In nucleotides, the CDR3 is TGTGCCAGCTCACCCGGGACAGGGGAAGCTGGAAACACCATATATTTT. Protein product: CASSPGTGEAGNTIYF.

V and J are TRBV9 and TRBJ1-2; D is undetermined. CDR1 SGDLS and CDR2 YYNGEE come from the germline V gene. Trimming removed 4 bases at V and 8 bases at J, with 21 bases between. The CDR3 consists of 15 residues. CDR3 DNA: TGTGCCAGCAGCCTTGACATGGTTACATCGGGGGGCTACACCTTC. It translates to CASSLDMVTSGGYTF.

The CDR3 here is CASSYSGQGTDTQYF. CDR3 nucleotides: TGTGCCAGCAGTTACTCGGGGCAGGGAACAGATACGCAGTATTTT. The chain uses TRBV6-6 and TRBJ2-3; maybe TRBD1 (5 bases). CDR1 and CDR2 from the germline V gene are MNHNY and SVGAGI (reference sequence). Between the trimmed V and J ends, which lost 0 bases and 3 bases, there was a span of 10 bases. This CDR3 contains 15 residues.

The chain carries TRBV6-1 and TRBJ1-1; a possible D gene is TRBD1 (6 bases). CDR1 is MNHNS and CDR2 is SASEGT in the germline V gene. This CDR3 contains 15 residues. V gave up 2 bases and J gave up 1 base, with 11 bases separating them. The CDR3 here is CASSEFGTRNTEAFF. DNA for the CDR3: TGTGCCAGCAGTGAATTCGGGACAAGGAACACTGAAGCTTTCTTT.

This chain links TRBV19 with TRBJ2-1; TRBD1 or TRBD2 may be the D gene (5 bases each). V shed 7 bases and J shed 12 bases, with 25 bases lying between them. The CDR3 has 15 amino acids. CDR1 is LNHDA and CDR2 is SQIVND in the germline V gene (reference sequence). CDR3 sequence reads: CASTAPGTTSKPQFF. CDR3 in DNA: TGTGCCAGTACCGCCCCCGGGACCACCAGCAAGCCGCAGTTCTTC.

This chain links TRBV2 with TRBJ2-1; weak D call: TRBD2 (6 bases). The CDR3 is 19 residues long. The V and J ends lost 4 bases and 1 base respectively, with 23 bases between them. Germline V gene lookup returns CDR1 SNHLY and CDR2 FYNNEI. CDR3 residues: CASSAPLVPSAGSYNEQFF. The CDR3 region has the DNA TGTGCCAGCAGTGCCCCACTCGTACCTAGCGCCGGTTCCTACAATGAGCAGTTCTTC.

This chain links TRBV6-5 with TRBJ2-7, with 9 bases identical to TRBD1. Germline values: CDR1 MNHEY, CDR2 SVGAGI. The CDR3 consists of 14 residues. V shed 8 bases and J 2 bases; nucleotides not matched to a gene: 7. The CDR3 reads CASFPGQGTYEQYF. The CDR3 coding sequence is TGTGCCAGCTTTCCGGGACAGGGCACCTACGAGCAGTACTTC.

The V and J genes are TRBV6-6 and TRBJ1-5; D is ambiguous. Germline V gene data show CDR1 as MNHNY and CDR2 as SVGAGI (reference sequence). V was trimmed by 10 bases and J by 7 bases, leaving 20 bases between them. The CDR3 has 14 residues. CDR3 loop: CATNSDGVPQPQHF. The CDR3 DNA sequence: TGTGCCACTAACTCGGATGGGGTGCCCCAGCCCCAGCATTTT.

This chain joins TRBV5-5 and TRBJ1-2; D unresolved. The V end lost 3 bases, the J end lost 8 bases, and 17 bases lay between the germline ends. The CDR3 has 14 residues. Germline V CDR1 and CDR2: SGHKS, YYEKEE (reference sequence). The CDR3 nucleotides are TGTGCCAGCAGCTCGGCAGGTGGGCCCAGGGGCTACACCTTC. This translates into CASSSAGGPRGYTF.

The gene calls are TRBV9 and TRBJ2-3, with 10 bases fitting TRBD2. CDR3 length: 16 residues. Trimming took 4 bases from V and 1 from J; bases not matched to a gene: 6. From germline, CDR1 is SGDLS and CDR2 YYNGEE. CDR3 sequence (DNA): TGTGCCAGCAGCAGGCGGGGGACTAGCGGCACAGATACGCAGTATTTT. The encoded protein is CASSRRGTSGTDTQYF.

The V and J genes are TRBV2 and TRBJ1-1, with unresolved D. The V gene's germline CDR1 is SNHLY and CDR2 FYNNEI. V gave up 6 bases and J gave up 0 bases, with 11 bases separating them. The CDR3 contains 14 residues. The CDR3 reads CASRADGLNTEAFF. The CDR3, as DNA: TGTGCCAGCAGAGCGGACGGACTGAACACTGAAGCTTTCTTT.

V gene TRBV19 combines with J gene TRBJ1-2; tentative D call: TRBD1 (6 bases). Germline loops: CDR1 LNHDA, CDR2 SQIVND (reference sequence). Trimming cost V 3 bases and J 1 base, with 12 bases left between them. The CDR3 is 15 amino acids. The CDR3, as DNA: TGTGCCAGTAGTATCGGTCAGGGGAGTAACTATGGCTACACCTTC. Translating gives CASSIGQGSNYGYTF. The entire variable domain, with the rest obtained from reference TRBV19 and TRBJ1-2, is as follows: DGGITQSPKYLFRKEGQNVTLSCEQNLNHDAMYWYRQDPGQGLRLIYYSQIVNDFQKGDIAEGYSVSREKKESFPLTVTSAQKNPTAFYLCASSIGQGSNYGYTFGSGTRLTVV.

In the case of this clone: Different DNA sequences within this sample yield the same CDR3. The J gene is TRBJ1-2, the V gene TRBV6-1; the D gene is possibly TRBD1 (5 bases). Trimming stripped 1 base from V and 4 bases from J, with 7 bases between. Germline V gene lookup returns CDR1 MNHNS and CDR2 SASEGT. CDR3 length equals 13 residues. The CDR3 reads CASSEGRGYGYTF. The CDR3 DNA is TGTGCCAGCAGTGAAGGAAGGGGCTATGGCTACACCTTC.

J is TRBJ1-2 and V is TRBV2; 7 bases map to TRBD1. The V gene end was trimmed by 7 bases and the J gene end by 4 bases; junction bases not matched to a gene: 9. CDR1 and CDR2 (germline): SNHLY, FYNNEI. The CDR3 has 14 residues. The CDR3 DNA reads TGTGCCAGCACCAAACAGACAGGGTCCTATGGCTACACCTTC. This translates into CASTKQTGSYGYTF.

The chain has TRBV6-5 and TRBJ1-4, with D unresolved. The CDR3 contains 13 residues. CDR1 MNHEY and CDR2 SVGAGI come from the germline V gene. The V end lost 4 bases, the J end lost 8 bases, and 11 bases lay between the germline ends. The CDR3 DNA sequence: TGTGCCAGCAGTTCTTCCAGATGGGAAAAACTGTTTTTT. Translation gives CASSSSRWEKLFF.

Concerning this clone: Other nucleotide sequences from this sample produce the same CDR3. The V and J genes are TRBV18 and TRBJ2-7; D may be TRBD1 or TRBD2 (5 bases each). The CDR3 contains 14 residues. V was cut by 6 bases and J by 0 bases, with 12 bases left in between. Germline V CDR1 and CDR2: KGHSH, LQKENI. DNA for the CDR3: TGTGCCAGCTCCCCGGGGCAGACCTCCTACGAGCAGTACTTC. Protein product: CASSPGQTSYEQYF.

V gene TRBV14 combines with J gene TRBJ2-2; D may be TRBD1 (5 bases). V was pared by 0 bases and J by 3 bases, with 11 bases between. The CDR3 loop spans 16 amino acids. CDR1 SGHDN and CDR2 FVKESK come from the germline V gene. For the CDR3, the DNA is TGTGCCAGCAGCCAAGAAGCAGGGTTAGACACCGGGGAGCTGTTTTTT. It codes for CASSQEAGLDTGELFF.

The rearrangement links TRBV2 to TRBJ2-3; TRBD2 agrees at 12 bases. The junction had 9 bases not matched to a gene; V was cut back by 6 bases and J by 2 bases. CDR1 SNHLY and CDR2 FYNNEI come from the germline V gene. The CDR3 has 17 residues. CDR3 DNA: TGTGCCAGCAGGAATGGACTAGCGGGGCCCCTCACAGATACGCAGTATTTT. Translating it yields CASRNGLAGPLTDTQYF.

The chain recombines TRBV5-6 with TRBJ2-1; TRBD2 matches at 10 bases. This CDR3 spans 15 amino acids. Trimming cost V 4 bases and J 6 bases; bases outside gene matches: 7. CDR1 is SGHDT and CDR2 is YYEEEE in the germline V gene. The CDR3 loop is CASSLLAGIVNEQFF. CDR3 coding DNA: TGTGCCAGCAGCCTACTAGCGGGGATAGTCAATGAGCAGTTCTTC. Filled out from reference TRBV5-6 and TRBJ2-1, the complete variable domain reads DAGVTQSPTHLIKTRGQQVTLRCSPKSGHDTVSWYQQALGQGPQFIFQYYEEEERQRGNFPDRFSGHQFPNYSSELNVNALLLGDSALYLCASSLLAGIVNEQFFGPGTRLTVL.

Regarding this clone: Distinct nucleotide sequences in the sample also encode this CDR3. The chain has TRBV19 and TRBJ1-3; D ambiguous. Germline V gene sequence: CDR1 LNHDA, CDR2 SQIVND (reference sequence). This CDR3 is 13 amino acids long. V dropped 5 bases and J dropped 4 bases, with 9 bases sitting between them. CDR3 DNA: TGTGCCAGTAGTTTGGGAGCGGGAAACACCATATATTTT. It specifies CASSLGAGNTIYF. The variable domain in full, completed from reference TRBV19 and TRBJ1-3, reads DGGITQSPKYLFRKEGQNVTLSCEQNLNHDAMYWYRQDPGQGLRLIYYSQIVNDFQKGDIAEGYSVSREKKESFPLTVTSAQKNPTAFYLCASSLGAGNTIYFGEGSWLTVV.

This clone was observed a single time. This sequence joins TRBV10-2 and TRBJ2-6, with a tentative D call TRBD2 (7 bases). This CDR3 spans 14 amino acids. Germline V gives CDR1 WSHSY, CDR2 SAAADI. Deletions cut 8 bases from V and 4 bases from J, with 12 bases between. CDR3 sequence (DNA): TGCGCCAGCCGAGGGGGGGCAGGGGCCAACGTCCTGACTTTC. This codes for CASRGGAGANVLTF.

The rearrangement uses TRBV5-4 and TRBJ2-2; perhaps TRBD2 as D (6 bases). The CDR3 runs to 15 residues. CDR1 SGHNT and CDR2 YYREEE come from the germline V gene (reference sequence). Trimming shortened V by 0 bases and J by 4 bases, and 10 bases separated the two germline ends. In DNA form, the CDR3 reads TGTGCCAGCAGCTTGGGAGTTAGCGGCACCGGGGAGCTGTTTTTT. Protein: CASSLGVSGTGELFF.

The chain carries TRBV7-8 and TRBJ2-5; TRBD2 is a possible D gene (5 bases). Trimming took off 0 bases at V and 5 bases at J, with 19 bases between the two ends. CDR1 is SGHVS, CDR2 FQNEAQ, per germline. This CDR3 has 17 residues. The CDR3 region is CASSLAPGLARLETQYF. The CDR3, as DNA: TGTGCCAGCAGCTTAGCCCCCGGACTGGCTAGGCTGGAGACCCAGTACTTC.

J is TRBJ2-3 and V is TRBV10-3, with 13 positions matching TRBD2. The V and J ends lost 3 bases and 2 bases, in that order; junction bases with no gene match: 8. This CDR3 is built from 18 residues. Germline V CDR1 and CDR2: ENHRY, SYGVKD. CDR3 bases: TGTGCCATCAGTGAATCCGGGACTAGCGGGGCATTCACAGATACGCAGTATTTT. The encoded protein is CAISESGTSGAFTDTQYF.

The gene calls are TRBV7-2 and TRBJ1-5; D gene uncertain. V lost 2 bases to trimming and J lost 5 bases, with 10 bases between them. CDR1 is SGHTA and CDR2 is FQGNSA in the germline V gene. The CDR3 extends over 14 amino acids. The CDR3 bases are TGTGCCAGCAGCTTATCATCGGGCGATCAGCCCCAGCATTTT. Its protein product is CASSLSSGDQPQHF.